The subject of this entry is one TCR beta chain. Its antigen remains unidentified. The sample belongs to a study of esophageal squamous cell carcinoma under preoperative chemotherapy. Background on the study: Both tumor-infiltrating lymphocytes and peripheral blood T cells had their TCR repertoires profiled. Study-wide findings and caveats: Peripheral T cells showed a significant TCR diversity increase after chemotherapy, unlike tumor-infiltrating lymphocytes. After treatment, tumor-infiltrating lymphocytes seemed to come partly from incoming peripheral T cells, not only local changes.

Stated time point: after preoperative PTX-NDP chemotherapy. A single record per CDR3 protein comes from TCRdb applying MiXCR to the PCR reads. Here the sample spans roughly 20,000 distinct CDR3 sequences, under 60% being singletons. Trimming took off 0 bases at V and 4 bases at J, with 5 bases between the two ends. Germline CDR1 LNHDA, CDR2 SQIVND (reference sequence). This CDR3 contains 13 residues. This sample was gathered from a patient given preoperative chemotherapy. This TCR came from a human donor with esophageal squamous cell carcinoma. The donor label of this sample is uncertain. The chain uses TRBV19 and TRBJ2-3; unclear D gene. CDR3 coding DNA: TGTGCCAGTAGTATAGACGGGCCAGATACGCAGTATTTT. This gives the protein CASSIDGPDTQYF.